This T cell receptor (beta chain) was identified in a study of T-cell memory formation after mild COVID-19. TCRdb recomputed calls from the 5' RACE reads with MiXCR, one row per CDR3 protein. The repertoire holds hundreds of thousands of distinct CDR3 sequences, with approximately 15% as singletons. Germline lookup yields CDR1 MNHEY and CDR2 SVGEGT. This CDR3 is built from 15 residues. The ends lost 5 bases at V and 7 bases at J; junction bases unmatched: 7. Sequenced: PBMCs or a T cell subset sorted from them (not recorded which). This TCR derives from a man between 18 and 35 years old who had mild COVID-19 (a few samples of this study predate the infection). Cell type and time point are not known. This chain connects TRBV6-2 or TRBV6-3 to TRBJ2-1; 11 nucleotides agree with TRBD1. For the CDR3, the DNA is TGTGCCAGCAGTCAAGGACAGGGGGCAGGGAATGAGCAGTTCTTC. Translated: CASSQGQGAGNEQFF.